This paragraph covers one T cell receptor (beta chain) sequence. The antigen remains undetermined. The treatment denotes: roughly ten-day PBMC culture with coronavirus spike peptide pools or control peptides (ViraFEST assay). Unexposed donor CD4+ T cells predated the COVID-19 pandemic, collected 2011-2018. Cultured CD4+ T-cell DNA underwent Oncomine TCR Beta short-read sequencing. It was cultured CD4+ T cells from which genomic DNA was extracted. From the PCR reads, TCRdb called clonotypes with MiXCR, one entry per CDR3 protein. The table records thousands of distinct CDR3 sequences, 35% of them present only once. The data were obtained in a study of vaccination and CD4 T cells after COVID-19. From germline, CDR1 is LNHDA and CDR2 SQIVND (reference sequence). The length of the CDR3 is 13 residues. V was cut by 6 bases and J by 9 bases, with 15 bases left in between. The study, taken as a whole, reports: For convalescent patients, a median about 86% of reactive clones surfaced exclusively after vaccination.

The chain links TRBV19 to TRBJ2-4; D possibly corresponds to TRBD2 (5 bases). Sequencing was done on a sample of CD4+ T cells from blood, cultured in vitro. The sequence was obtained from a human donor in good health. CDR3 sequence (DNA): TGTGCCAGTAGACATGACGCCGGGGTCATTCAGTACTTC. Its protein is CASRHDAGVIQYF.